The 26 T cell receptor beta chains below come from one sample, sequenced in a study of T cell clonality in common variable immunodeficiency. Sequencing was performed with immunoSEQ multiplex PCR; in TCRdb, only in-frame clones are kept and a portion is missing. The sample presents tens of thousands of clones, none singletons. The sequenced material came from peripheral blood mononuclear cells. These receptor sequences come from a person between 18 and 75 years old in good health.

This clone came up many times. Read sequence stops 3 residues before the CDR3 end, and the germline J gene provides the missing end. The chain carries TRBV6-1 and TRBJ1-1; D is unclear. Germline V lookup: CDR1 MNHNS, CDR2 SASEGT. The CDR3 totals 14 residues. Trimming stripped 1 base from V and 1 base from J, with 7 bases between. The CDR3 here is CASSEDRANTEAFF. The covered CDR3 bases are TGTGCCAGCAGTGAAGACAGAGCGAACACTGAA.

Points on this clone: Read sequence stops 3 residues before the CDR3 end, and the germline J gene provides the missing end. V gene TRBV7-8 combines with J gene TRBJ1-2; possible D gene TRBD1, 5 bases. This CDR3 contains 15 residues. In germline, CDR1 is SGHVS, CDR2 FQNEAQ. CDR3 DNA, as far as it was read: TGTGCCAGCAGCGAAGCGGGACTAGCGGGCGATGAC. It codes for CASSEAGLAGDD. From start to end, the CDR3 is CASSEAGLAGDDYTF.

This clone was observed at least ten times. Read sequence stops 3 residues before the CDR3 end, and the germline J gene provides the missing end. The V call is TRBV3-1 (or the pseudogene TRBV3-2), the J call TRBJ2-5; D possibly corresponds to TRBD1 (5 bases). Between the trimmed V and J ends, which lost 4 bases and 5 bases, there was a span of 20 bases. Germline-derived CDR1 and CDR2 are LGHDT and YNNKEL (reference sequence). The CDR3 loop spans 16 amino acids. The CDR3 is CASSPSLGRGRETQYF. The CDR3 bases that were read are TGTGCCAGCAGCCCTTCATTGGGAAGGGGCCGTGAGACC.

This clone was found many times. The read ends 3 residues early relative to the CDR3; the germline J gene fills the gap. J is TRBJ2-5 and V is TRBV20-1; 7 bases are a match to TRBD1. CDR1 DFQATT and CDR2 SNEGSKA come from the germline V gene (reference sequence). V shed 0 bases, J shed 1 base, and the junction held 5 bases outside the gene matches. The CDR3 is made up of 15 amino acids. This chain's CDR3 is CSARDGQVRQETQYF. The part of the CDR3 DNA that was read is TGCAGTGCTAGAGACGGACAGGTGCGCCAAGAGACC.

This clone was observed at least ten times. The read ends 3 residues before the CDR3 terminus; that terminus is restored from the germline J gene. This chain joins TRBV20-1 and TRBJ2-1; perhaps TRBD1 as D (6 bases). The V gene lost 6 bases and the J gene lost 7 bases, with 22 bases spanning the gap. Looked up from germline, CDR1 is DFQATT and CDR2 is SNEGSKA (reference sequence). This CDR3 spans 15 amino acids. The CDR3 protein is CSADQGIQRPNEQFF. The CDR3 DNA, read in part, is TGCAGTGCGGACCAGGGGATACAGAGACCGAATGAG.

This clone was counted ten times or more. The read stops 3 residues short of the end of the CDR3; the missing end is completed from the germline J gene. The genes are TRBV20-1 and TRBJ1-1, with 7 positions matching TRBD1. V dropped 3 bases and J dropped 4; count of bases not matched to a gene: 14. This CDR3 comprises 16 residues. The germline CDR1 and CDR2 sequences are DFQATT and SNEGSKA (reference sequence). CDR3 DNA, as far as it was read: TGCAGTGCTAGTGATATTAAGGGGGCTTGGAGCACTGAA. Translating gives CSASDIKGAWSTE. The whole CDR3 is CSASDIKGAWSTEAFF.

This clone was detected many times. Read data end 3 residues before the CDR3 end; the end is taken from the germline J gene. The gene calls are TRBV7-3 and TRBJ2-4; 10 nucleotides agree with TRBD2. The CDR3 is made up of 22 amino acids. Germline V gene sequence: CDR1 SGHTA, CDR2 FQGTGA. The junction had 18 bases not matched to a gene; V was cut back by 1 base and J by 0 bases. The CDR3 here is CASSLISGREGTVYGAKNIQYF. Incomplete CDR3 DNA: TGTGCCAGCAGCTTAATAAGCGGGAGGGAGGGGACGGTATATGGAGCCAAAAACATT.

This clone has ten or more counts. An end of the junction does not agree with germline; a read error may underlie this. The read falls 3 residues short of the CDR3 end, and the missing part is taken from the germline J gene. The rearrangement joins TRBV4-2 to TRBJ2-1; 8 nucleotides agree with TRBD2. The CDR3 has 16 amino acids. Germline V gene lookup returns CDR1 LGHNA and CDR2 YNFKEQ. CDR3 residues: CASSQGQRGSYNEQFF. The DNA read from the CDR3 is TGCGCCAGCAGCCAAGGCCAGCGGGGGTCCTACAATGAG.

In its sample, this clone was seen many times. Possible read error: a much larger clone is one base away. The CDR3 DNA, read in part, is TGCAGTGCTAGCCAGGCAGGAGTGAACACCGGGGAG. Translating gives CSASQAGVNTGE. The whole CDR3 is CSASQAGVNTGELFF. The chain couples TRBV20-1 to TRBJ2-2, with D unresolved. The read terminates 3 residues ahead of where the CDR3 ends, so the germline J gene completes it. Trimming took 3 bases from V and 1 from J, leaving 12 bases between them. Germline loops: CDR1 DFQATT, CDR2 SNEGSKA (reference sequence). CDR3 length: 15 residues.

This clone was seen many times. CDR3 in amino acids: CASSQEGWTVSSPLHF. CDR3 bases read: TGTGCCAGCAGCCAAGAGGGCTGGACAGTCTCTTCACCC. The rearrangement uses TRBV4-2 and TRBJ1-6; weak D call: TRBD1 (6 bases). The missing CDR3 end, 3 residues past where the read stops, is filled in from the germline J gene. This CDR3 spans 16 amino acids. Between the trimmed V and J ends, which lost 0 bases and 9 bases, there was a span of 15 bases. The V gene's germline CDR1 is LGHNA and CDR2 YNFKEQ.

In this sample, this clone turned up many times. The CDR3 bases that were read are TGTGCCAGCAGATTACGCACAGGGGGCAACGAG. Translation gives CASRLRTGGNE. The whole CDR3 protein reads CASRLRTGGNEQYF. The V call is TRBV5-6, the J call TRBJ2-7; 9 nucleotides agree with TRBD1. The CDR3 end falls 3 residues outside the read, so it is completed with the germline J gene. The V gene's germline CDR1 is SGHDT and CDR2 YYEEEE. Trimming at V came to 5 bases and at J to 5 bases, leaving 8 bases not matched to a gene. This CDR3 is 14 amino acids long.

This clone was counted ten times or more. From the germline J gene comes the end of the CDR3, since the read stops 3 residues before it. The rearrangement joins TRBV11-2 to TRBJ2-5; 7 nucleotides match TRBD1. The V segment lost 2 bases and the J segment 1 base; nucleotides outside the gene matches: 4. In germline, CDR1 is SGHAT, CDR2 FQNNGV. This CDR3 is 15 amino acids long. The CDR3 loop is CASSLSGTVQETQYF. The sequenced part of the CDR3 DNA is TGTGCCAGCAGCTTATCGGGGACAGTCCAAGAGACC.

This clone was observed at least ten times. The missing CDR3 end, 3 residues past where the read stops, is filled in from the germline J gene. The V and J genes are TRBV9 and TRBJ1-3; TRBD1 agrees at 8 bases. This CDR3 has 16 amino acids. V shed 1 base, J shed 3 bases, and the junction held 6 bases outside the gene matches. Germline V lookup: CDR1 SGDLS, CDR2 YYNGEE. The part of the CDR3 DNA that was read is TGTGCCAGCAGCGTAACCCAGGGGGCGCGTGGAAACACC. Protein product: CASSVTQGARGNT. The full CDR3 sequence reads CASSVTQGARGNTIYF.

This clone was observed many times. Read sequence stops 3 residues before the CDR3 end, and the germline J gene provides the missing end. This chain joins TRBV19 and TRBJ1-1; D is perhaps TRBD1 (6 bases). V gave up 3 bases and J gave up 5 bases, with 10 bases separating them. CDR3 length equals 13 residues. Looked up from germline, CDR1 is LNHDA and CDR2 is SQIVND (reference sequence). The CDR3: CASSMGRGTEAFF. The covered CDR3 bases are TGTGCCAGTAGTATGGGTAGGGGGACTGAA. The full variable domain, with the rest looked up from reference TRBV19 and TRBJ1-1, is DGGITQSPKYLFRKEGQNVTLSCEQNLNHDAMYWYRQDPGQGLRLIYYSQIVNDFQKGDIAEGYSVSREKKESFPLTVTSAQKNPTAFYLCASSMGRGTEAFFGQGTRLTVV.

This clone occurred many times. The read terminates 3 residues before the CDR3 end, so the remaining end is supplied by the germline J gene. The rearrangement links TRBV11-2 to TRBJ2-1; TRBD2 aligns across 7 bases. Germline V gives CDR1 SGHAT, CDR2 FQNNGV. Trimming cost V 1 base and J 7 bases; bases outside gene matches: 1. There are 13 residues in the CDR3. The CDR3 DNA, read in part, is TGTGCCAGCAGCTTAGGACTAGCAAATGAG. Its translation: CASSLGLANE. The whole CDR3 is CASSLGLANEQFF.

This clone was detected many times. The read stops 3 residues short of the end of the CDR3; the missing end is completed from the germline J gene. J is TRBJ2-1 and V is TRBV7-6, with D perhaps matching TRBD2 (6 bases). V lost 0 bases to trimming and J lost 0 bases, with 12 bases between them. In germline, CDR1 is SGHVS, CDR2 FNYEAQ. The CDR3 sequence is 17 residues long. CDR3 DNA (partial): TGTGCCAGCAGCTTAGCGGCTAGCGTCAGCTCCTACAATGAG. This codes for CASSLAASVSSYNE. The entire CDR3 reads CASSLAASVSSYNEQFF.

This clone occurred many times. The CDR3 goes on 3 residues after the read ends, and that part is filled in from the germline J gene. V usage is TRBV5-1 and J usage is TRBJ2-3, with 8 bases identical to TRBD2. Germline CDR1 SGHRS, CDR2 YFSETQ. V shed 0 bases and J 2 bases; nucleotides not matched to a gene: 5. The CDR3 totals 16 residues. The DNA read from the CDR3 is TGCGCCAGCAGCTTGGACGTAGCGGGAAACACAGATACG. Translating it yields CASSLDVAGNTDT. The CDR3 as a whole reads CASSLDVAGNTDTQYF.

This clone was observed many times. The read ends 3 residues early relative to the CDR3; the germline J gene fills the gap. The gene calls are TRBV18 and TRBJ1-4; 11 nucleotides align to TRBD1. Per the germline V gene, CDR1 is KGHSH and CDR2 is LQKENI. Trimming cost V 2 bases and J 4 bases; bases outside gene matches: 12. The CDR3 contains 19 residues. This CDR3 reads CASSPSVLGQGAFNEKLFF. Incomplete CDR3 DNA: TGTGCCAGCTCACCAAGTGTTCTCGGACAGGGGGCCTTTAATGAAAAA.

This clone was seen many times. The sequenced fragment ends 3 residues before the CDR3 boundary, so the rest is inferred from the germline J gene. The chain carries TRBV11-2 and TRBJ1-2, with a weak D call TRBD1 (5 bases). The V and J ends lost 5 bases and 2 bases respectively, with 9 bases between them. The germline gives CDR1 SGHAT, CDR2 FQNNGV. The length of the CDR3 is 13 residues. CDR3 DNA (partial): TGTGCCAGCAGCAATGACAGAAACTATGGC. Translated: CASSNDRNYG. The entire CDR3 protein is CASSNDRNYGYTF.

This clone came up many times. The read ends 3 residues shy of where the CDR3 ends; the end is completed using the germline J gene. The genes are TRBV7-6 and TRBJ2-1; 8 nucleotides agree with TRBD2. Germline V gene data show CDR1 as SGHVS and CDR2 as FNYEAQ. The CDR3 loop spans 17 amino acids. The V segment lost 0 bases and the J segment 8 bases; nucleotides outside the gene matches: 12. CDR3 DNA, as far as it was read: TGTGCCAGCAGCTTAGCGGGGATAGCGGGAAGGGCCGATGAG. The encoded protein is CASSLAGIAGRADE. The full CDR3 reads CASSLAGIAGRADEQFF.

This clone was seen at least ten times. The CDR3 DNA, read in part, is TGCGCCAGCAGCTTGGACAGGTTGTCCTACGAG. It is translated as CASSLDRLSYE. The CDR3 in its entirety is CASSLDRLSYEQYF. The chain uses TRBV5-1 and TRBJ2-7; a weak D match, TRBD1 (5 bases). The read ends 3 residues shy of where the CDR3 ends; the end is completed using the germline J gene. V was shortened by 0 bases and J by 1 base, with 8 bases between the two germline ends. The germline gives CDR1 SGHRS, CDR2 YFSETQ. The CDR3 spans 14 residues.

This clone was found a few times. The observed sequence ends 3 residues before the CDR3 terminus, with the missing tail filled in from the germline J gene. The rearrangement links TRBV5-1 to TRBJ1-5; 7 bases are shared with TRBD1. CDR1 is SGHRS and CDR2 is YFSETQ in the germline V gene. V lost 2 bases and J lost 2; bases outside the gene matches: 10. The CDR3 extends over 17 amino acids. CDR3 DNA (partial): TGCGCCAGCAGCTTACTCCCCGGGACAGTGGGCAATCAGCCC. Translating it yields CASSLLPGTVGNQP. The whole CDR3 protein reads CASSLLPGTVGNQPQHF.

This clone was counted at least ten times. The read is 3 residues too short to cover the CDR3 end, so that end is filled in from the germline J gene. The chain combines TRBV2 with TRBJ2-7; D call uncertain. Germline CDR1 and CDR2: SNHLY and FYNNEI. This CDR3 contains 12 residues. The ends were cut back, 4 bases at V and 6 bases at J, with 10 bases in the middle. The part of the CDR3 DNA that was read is TGTGCCAGCAGTGCATACAGCCCCGAG. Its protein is CASSAYSPE. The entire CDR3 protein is CASSAYSPEQYF.

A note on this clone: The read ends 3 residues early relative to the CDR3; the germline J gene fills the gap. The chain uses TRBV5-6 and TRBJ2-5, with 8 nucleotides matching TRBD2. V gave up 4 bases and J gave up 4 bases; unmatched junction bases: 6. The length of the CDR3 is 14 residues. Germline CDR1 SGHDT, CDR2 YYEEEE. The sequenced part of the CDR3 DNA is TGTGCCAGCAGCCCGGGACTAGGGATAGAGACC. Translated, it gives CASSPGLGIET. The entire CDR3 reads CASSPGLGIETQYF. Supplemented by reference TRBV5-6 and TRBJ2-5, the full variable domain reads DAGVTQSPTHLIKTRGQQVTLRCSPKSGHDTVSWYQQALGQGPQFIFQYYEEEERQRGNFPDRFSGHQFPNYSSELNVNALLLGDSALYLCASSPGLGIETQYFGPGTRLLVL.

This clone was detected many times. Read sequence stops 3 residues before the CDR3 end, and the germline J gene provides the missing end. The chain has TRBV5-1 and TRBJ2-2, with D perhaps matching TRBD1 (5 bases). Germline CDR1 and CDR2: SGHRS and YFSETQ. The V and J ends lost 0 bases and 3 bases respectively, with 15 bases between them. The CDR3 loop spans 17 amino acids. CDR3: CASSLASSGWDTGELFF. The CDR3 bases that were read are TGCGCCAGCAGCTTGGCCAGTTCAGGGTGGGACACCGGGGAG.

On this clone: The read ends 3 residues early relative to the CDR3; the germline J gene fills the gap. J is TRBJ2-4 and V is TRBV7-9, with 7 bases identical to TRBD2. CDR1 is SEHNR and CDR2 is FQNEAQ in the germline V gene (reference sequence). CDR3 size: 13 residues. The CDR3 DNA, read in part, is TGTGCCAGCAGCTTAGGCGGGGGAAACGGT. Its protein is CASSLGGGNG. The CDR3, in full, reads CASSLGGGNGQYF.